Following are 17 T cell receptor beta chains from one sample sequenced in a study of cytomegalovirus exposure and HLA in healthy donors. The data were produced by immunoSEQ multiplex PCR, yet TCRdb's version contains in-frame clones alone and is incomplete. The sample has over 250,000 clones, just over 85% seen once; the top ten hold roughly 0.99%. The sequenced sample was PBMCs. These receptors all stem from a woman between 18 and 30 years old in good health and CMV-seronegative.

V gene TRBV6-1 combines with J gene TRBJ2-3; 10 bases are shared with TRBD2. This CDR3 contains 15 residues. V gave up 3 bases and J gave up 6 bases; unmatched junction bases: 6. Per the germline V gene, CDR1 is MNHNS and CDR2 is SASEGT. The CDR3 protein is CASSDKREGLDTQYF. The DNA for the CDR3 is TGTGCCAGCAGTGATAAGCGGGAGGGCCTGGATACGCAGTATTTT.

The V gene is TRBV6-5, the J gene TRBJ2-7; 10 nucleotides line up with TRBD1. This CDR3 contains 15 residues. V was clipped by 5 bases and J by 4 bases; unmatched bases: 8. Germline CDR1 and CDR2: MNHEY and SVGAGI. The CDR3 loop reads CASSRGGTGDYEQYF. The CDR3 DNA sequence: TGTGCCAGCAGTCGAGGGGGGACAGGGGATTACGAGCAGTACTTC.

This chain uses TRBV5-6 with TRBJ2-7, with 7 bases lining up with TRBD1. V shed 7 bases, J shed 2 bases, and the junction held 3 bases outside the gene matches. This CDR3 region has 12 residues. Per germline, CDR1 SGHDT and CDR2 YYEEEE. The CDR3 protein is CASSDRAYEQYF. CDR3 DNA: TGTGCCAGCTCCGACAGGGCCTACGAGCAGTACTTC.

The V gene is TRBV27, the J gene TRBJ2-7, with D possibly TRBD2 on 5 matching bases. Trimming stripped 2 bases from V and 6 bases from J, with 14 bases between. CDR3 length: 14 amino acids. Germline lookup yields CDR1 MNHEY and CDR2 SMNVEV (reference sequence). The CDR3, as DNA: TGTGCCAGCAGTTTAACTGGCCGGGGAGCCGAGCAGTACTTC. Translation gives CASSLTGRGAEQYF.

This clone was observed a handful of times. CDR3 DNA sequence: TGTGCCAGCAGTACGACAGGGACTGGGGCCAACGTCCTGACTTTC. Translation gives CASSTTGTGANVLTF. This chain connects TRBV28 to TRBJ2-6; 7 bases fit TRBD1. This CDR3 is built from 15 residues. CDR1 is MDHEN, CDR2 SYDVKM, per germline. Unmatched junction bases numbered 3, after V lost 5 bases and J lost 2 bases.

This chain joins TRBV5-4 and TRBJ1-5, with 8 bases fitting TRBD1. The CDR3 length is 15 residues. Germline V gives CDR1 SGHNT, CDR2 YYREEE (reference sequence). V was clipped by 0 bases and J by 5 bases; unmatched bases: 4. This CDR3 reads CASSLGTGWDQPQHF. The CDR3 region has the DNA TGTGCCAGCAGCTTGGGGACAGGGTGGGATCAGCCCCAGCATTTT.

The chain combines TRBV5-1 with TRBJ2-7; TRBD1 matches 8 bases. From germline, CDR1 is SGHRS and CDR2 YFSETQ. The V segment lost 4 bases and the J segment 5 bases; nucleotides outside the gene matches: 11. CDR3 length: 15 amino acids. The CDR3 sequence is CASSPLQGAVDEQYF. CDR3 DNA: TGCGCCAGCAGCCCGCTGCAGGGGGCTGTCGACGAGCAGTACTTC.

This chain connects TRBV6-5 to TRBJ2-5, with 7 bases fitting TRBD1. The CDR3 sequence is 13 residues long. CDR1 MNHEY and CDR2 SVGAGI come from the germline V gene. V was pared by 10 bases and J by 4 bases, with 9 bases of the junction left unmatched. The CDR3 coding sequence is TGTGCCACGATTCGACAGGGATCAGAGACCCAGTACTTC. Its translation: CATIRQGSETQYF.

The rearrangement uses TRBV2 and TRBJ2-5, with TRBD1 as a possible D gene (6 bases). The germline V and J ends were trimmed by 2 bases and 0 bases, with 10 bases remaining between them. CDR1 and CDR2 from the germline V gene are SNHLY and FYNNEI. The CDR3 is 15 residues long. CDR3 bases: TGTGCCAGCAGTGAATGGGGACATAACCAAGAGACCCAGTACTTC. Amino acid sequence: CASSEWGHNQETQYF.

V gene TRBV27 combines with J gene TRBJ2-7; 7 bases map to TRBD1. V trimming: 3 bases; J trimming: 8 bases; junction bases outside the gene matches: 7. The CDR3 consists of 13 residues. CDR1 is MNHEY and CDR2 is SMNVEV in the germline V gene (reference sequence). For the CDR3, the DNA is TGTGCCAGCAGTTTTTCGGACAGGCGCCAGCAGTACTTC. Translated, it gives CASSFSDRRQQYF.

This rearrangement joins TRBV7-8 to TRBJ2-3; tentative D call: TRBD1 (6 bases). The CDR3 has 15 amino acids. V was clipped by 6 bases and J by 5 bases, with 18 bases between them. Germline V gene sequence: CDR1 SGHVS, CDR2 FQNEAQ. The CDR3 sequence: CASRFQAGVGDTQYF. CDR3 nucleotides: TGTGCCAGCAGGTTCCAAGCAGGGGTTGGAGATACGCAGTATTTT.

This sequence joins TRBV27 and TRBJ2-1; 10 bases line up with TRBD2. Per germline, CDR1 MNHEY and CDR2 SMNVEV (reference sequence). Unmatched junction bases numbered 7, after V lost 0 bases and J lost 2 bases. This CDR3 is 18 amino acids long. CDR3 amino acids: CASSLSWGAGGTYNEQFF. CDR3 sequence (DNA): TGTGCCAGCAGTTTATCCTGGGGAGCGGGGGGGACCTACAATGAGCAGTTCTTC.

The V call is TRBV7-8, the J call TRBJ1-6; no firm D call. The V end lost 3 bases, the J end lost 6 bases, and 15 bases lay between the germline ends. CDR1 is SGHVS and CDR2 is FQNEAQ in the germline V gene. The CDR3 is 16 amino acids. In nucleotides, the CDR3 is TGTGCCAGCAGCTTCCTAACGAGGGTGCCTAATTCACCCCTCCACTTT. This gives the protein CASSFLTRVPNSPLHF.

CDR3 sequence: CASSYSTGHNSPLHF. The CDR3, as DNA: TGTGCCAGCAGTTACTCGACAGGGCACAATTCACCCCTCCACTTT. This rearrangement joins TRBV6-5 to TRBJ1-6; 7 bases are shared with TRBD1. With 0 bases clipped from V and 7 bases from J, the junction kept 3 bases outside the gene matches. The germline gives CDR1 MNHEY, CDR2 SVGAGI. The CDR3 loop spans 15 amino acids.

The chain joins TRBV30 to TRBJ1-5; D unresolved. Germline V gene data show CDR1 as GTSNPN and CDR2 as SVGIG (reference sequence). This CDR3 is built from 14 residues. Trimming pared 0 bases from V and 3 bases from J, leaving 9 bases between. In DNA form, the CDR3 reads TGTGCCTGGAGTGTACTCGAGAACAATCAGCCCCAGCATTTT. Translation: CAWSVLENNQPQHF.

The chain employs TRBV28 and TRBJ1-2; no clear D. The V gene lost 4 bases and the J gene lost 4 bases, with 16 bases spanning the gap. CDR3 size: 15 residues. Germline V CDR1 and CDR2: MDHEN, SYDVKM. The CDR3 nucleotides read TGTGCCAGCAGTTATCTCGGACGGAGGATCTATGGCTACACCTTC. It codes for CASSYLGRRIYGYTF.

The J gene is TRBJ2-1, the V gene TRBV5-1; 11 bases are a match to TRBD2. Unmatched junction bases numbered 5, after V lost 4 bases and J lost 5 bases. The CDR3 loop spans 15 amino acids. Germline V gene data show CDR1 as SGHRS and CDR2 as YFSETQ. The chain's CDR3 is CASSPGGLADNEQFF. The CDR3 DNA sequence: TGCGCCAGCAGCCCAGGGGGACTAGCGGACAATGAGCAGTTCTTC. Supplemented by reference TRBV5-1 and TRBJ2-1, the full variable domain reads KAGVTQTPRYLIKTRGQQVTLSCSPISGHRSVSWYQQTPGQGLQFLFEYFSETQRNKGNFPGRFSGRQFSNSRSEMNVSTLELGDSALYLCASSPGGLADNEQFFGPGTRLTVL.